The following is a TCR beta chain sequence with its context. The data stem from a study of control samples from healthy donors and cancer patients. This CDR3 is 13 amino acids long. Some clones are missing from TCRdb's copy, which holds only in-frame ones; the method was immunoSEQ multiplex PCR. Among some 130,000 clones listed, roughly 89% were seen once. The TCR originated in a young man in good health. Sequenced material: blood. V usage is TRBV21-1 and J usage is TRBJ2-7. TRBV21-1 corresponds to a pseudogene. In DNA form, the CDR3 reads TGTGCCAGCAGCAAAGGGTCTGGGTGGGAGCAGTACTTC. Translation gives CASSKGSGWEQYF.